These T cell receptor beta chains were read from a single sample in a study of spatial heterogeneity in lung cancer. A single record per CDR3 protein comes from TCRdb applying MiXCR to the 5' RACE reads. The sample has around 47,000 distinct CDR3 sequences; around 7% are singletons. This sample comprised PBMCs, obtained at follow-up. The receptors were gathered from a female donor with early-stage non-small cell lung cancer. The CDR3 runs from the conserved cysteine through the conserved F or W. The order of the fields is J gene, D gene, V gene, clone size, CDR3 DNA, CDR3 protein. A D gene is named only where the DNA matches it firmly. Not every row has a clone size; where given, it reads once, few, many or a size class.

J gene: TRBJ1-5
D gene: -
V gene: TRBV7-2
clone size: many
CDR3 DNA: TGTGCCAGCAGTACCCGGGACATACCCAATCAGCCCCAGCATTTT
CDR3 protein: CASSTRDIPNQPQHF

J gene: TRBJ1-4
D gene: -
V gene: TRBV2
clone size: few
CDR3 DNA: TGTGCCAGCAGGCGGAGACAGTTCACTAATGAAAAACTGTTTTTT
CDR3 protein: CASRRRQFTNEKLFF

J gene: TRBJ1-3
D gene: TRBD1
V gene: TRBV5-1
clone size: few
CDR3 DNA: TGCGCCAGCACCAGTGGACAGGCTATCTCTGGAAACACCATATATTTT
CDR3 protein: CASTSGQAISGNTIYF

J gene: TRBJ2-7
D gene: TRBD1
V gene: TRBV6-2/TRBV6-3
clone size: many
CDR3 DNA: TGTGCCAGCAGGTCCGGGACAGGGCCGTACGAGCAGTACTTC
CDR3 protein: CASRSGTGPYEQYF

J gene: TRBJ1-2
D gene: -
V gene: TRBV29-1
clone size: few
CDR3 DNA: TGCAGCGTTGGTGCGCTATATGGCTACACCTTC
CDR3 protein: CSVGALYGYTF

J gene: TRBJ2-3
D gene: TRBD1
V gene: TRBV6-1
clone size: many
CDR3 DNA: TGTGCCAGCAGTAGGGATGTAGGGGGCCACACAGATACGCAGTATTTT
CDR3 protein: CASSRDVGGHTDTQYF

J gene: TRBJ2-1
D gene: TRBD1
V gene: TRBV2
clone size: many
CDR3 DNA: TGTGCCAGCAGTGGAACTAACAGGGGGCAGCAGTTCTTC
CDR3 protein: CASSGTNRGQQFF

J gene: TRBJ2-1
D gene: TRBD2
V gene: TRBV7-2
clone size: few
CDR3 DNA: TGTGCCAGCAGCACCCGGACTAGCGGGGGGTCTTACTCCTACAATGAGCAGTTCTTC
CDR3 protein: CASSTRTSGGSYSYNEQFF

J gene: TRBJ2-1
D gene: TRBD2
V gene: TRBV2
clone size: few
CDR3 DNA: TGTGCCGGCCAGGAGCGGGGCTCCTACAATGAGCAGTTCTTC
CDR3 protein: CAGQERGSYNEQFF

J gene: TRBJ2-5
D gene: -
V gene: TRBV7-7
clone size: many
CDR3 DNA: TGTGCTAGCAGCAAGCGACAGGGGAGGGGAGAGACCCAGTACTTC
CDR3 protein: CASSKRQGRGETQYF

J gene: TRBJ2-7
D gene: TRBD1
V gene: TRBV20-1
clone size: few
CDR3 DNA: TGCAGTGCTAGAAGACAGGGCTACGAGCAGTACTTC
CDR3 protein: CSARRQGYEQYF

J gene: TRBJ2-6
D gene: -
V gene: TRBV28
clone size: many
CDR3 DNA: TGTGCCAGCCGCCCTCGGGGGTCTGGGGCCAACGTCCTGACTTTC
CDR3 protein: CASRPRGSGANVLTF

J gene: TRBJ1-1
D gene: -
V gene: TRBV7-9
clone size: many
CDR3 DNA: TGTGCCAGCAGCTCTACACAAGAGGGGCGCACTGAAGCTTTCTTT
CDR3 protein: CASSSTQEGRTEAFF

J gene: TRBJ2-7
D gene: -
V gene: TRBV7-9
clone size: many
CDR3 DNA: TGTGCCAGCAGCTCAGGAACCAGCTACGAGCAGTACTTC
CDR3 protein: CASSSGTSYEQYF

J gene: TRBJ2-3
D gene: -
V gene: TRBV3-1
clone size: many
CDR3 DNA: TGTGCCAGCAGCCCCGGACAGCTCGAGGTAGATACGCAGTATTTT
CDR3 protein: CASSPGQLEVDTQYF

J gene: TRBJ2-1
D gene: TRBD1
V gene: TRBV12-3/TRBV12-4
clone size: few
CDR3 DNA: TGTGCCAGCAGTTTTGACAGGGTGTCCTACAATGAGCAGTTCTTC
CDR3 protein: CASSFDRVSYNEQFF

J gene: TRBJ2-5
D gene: TRBD2
V gene: TRBV28
clone size: -
CDR3 DNA: TGTGCCACCTGCGGGACTAGCGGGGAAGAGACCCAGTACTTC
CDR3 protein: CATCGTSGEETQYF

J gene: TRBJ2-2
D gene: TRBD1
V gene: TRBV5-1
clone size: many
CDR3 DNA: TGCGCCAGCAGCGGGACAGGGGGCGACACCGGGGAGCTGTTTTTT
CDR3 protein: CASSGTGGDTGELFF

J gene: TRBJ2-1
D gene: TRBD2
V gene: TRBV4-2
clone size: -
CDR3 DNA: TGTGCCAGCAGCCAAGGCCCGGGGGGGTACTACAATGAGCAGTTCTTC
CDR3 protein: CASSQGPGGYYNEQFF

J gene: TRBJ2-7
D gene: -
V gene: TRBV10-3
clone size: few
CDR3 DNA: TGTGCCATCAGTGAAAAGGGCCTAAGGTTGTACTTC
CDR3 protein: CAISEKGLRLYF

J gene: TRBJ2-6
D gene: -
V gene: TRBV5-1
clone size: -
CDR3 DNA: TGCGCCAGCAGCTTGGGAGAATCTGGGGCCAACGTCCTGACTTTC
CDR3 protein: CASSLGESGANVLTF

J gene: TRBJ2-5
D gene: TRBD1
V gene: TRBV6-6
clone size: many
CDR3 DNA: TGTGCCAGCAGTTACCCGGATACCGCAGGGGGCGCGGAGACCCAGTACTTC
CDR3 protein: CASSYPDTAGGAETQYF

J gene: TRBJ2-1
D gene: -
V gene: TRBV5-1
clone size: few
CDR3 DNA: TGCGCCAGCAGCGGGCTAGCGAAGGACAATGAGCAGTTCTTC
CDR3 protein: CASSGLAKDNEQFF

J gene: TRBJ1-2
D gene: TRBD1
V gene: TRBV5-1
clone size: many
CDR3 DNA: TGCGCCAGCAGCGTGGGACAGGGGAGGTATGGCTACACCTTC
CDR3 protein: CASSVGQGRYGYTF

J gene: TRBJ1-5
D gene: TRBD1
V gene: TRBV2
clone size: many
CDR3 DNA: TGTGCCAGCAGCGCCCTGACAGGGAGCAATCAGCCCCAGCATTTT
CDR3 protein: CASSALTGSNQPQHF

J gene: TRBJ1-5
D gene: -
V gene: TRBV6-2/TRBV6-3
clone size: few
CDR3 DNA: TGTGCCAGCACCGACACGATTCCGAATCAGCCCCAGCATTTT
CDR3 protein: CASTDTIPNQPQHF

J gene: TRBJ2-2
D gene: TRBD1
V gene: TRBV7-7
clone size: many
CDR3 DNA: TGTGCTAGCAGCTTAGCGCAGGCCCCTGGACAGGGGGCCGTCGGGGAGCTGTTTTTT
CDR3 protein: CASSLAQAPGQGAVGELFF

J gene: TRBJ1-1
D gene: TRBD1
V gene: TRBV6-6
clone size: -
CDR3 DNA: TGTGCCAGCAGTTCGACAGGGCAAGCTTTCTTT
CDR3 protein: CASSSTGQAFF

J gene: TRBJ2-7
D gene: TRBD2
V gene: TRBV5-4
clone size: many
CDR3 DNA: TGTGCCAGCAGCTCCGGCGGGGGGACCTACGAGCAGTACTTC
CDR3 protein: CASSSGGGTYEQYF

J gene: TRBJ2-7
D gene: TRBD1
V gene: TRBV6-1
clone size: many
CDR3 DNA: TGTGCCAGCAGGACAGGGGATTGGGACTACGAGCAGTACTTC
CDR3 protein: CASRTGDWDYEQYF

J gene: TRBJ2-5
D gene: -
V gene: TRBV19
clone size: many
CDR3 DNA: TGTGCCAGTAGTGCGGGGACAGTGTACCAAGAGACCCAGTACTTC
CDR3 protein: CASSAGTVYQETQYF

J gene: TRBJ2-2
D gene: -
V gene: TRBV3-1
clone size: many
CDR3 DNA: TGTGCCAGCAGCCAAGATTCCAGAAAAAGGGCCCCCGGGGAGCTGTTTTTT
CDR3 protein: CASSQDSRKRAPGELFF

J gene: TRBJ2-3
D gene: TRBD2
V gene: TRBV6-6
clone size: many
CDR3 DNA: TGTGCCAGCCTAACCCGGCTAGCGGGGGGGTCAAAAGATACGCAGTATTTT
CDR3 protein: CASLTRLAGGSKDTQYF

J gene: TRBJ2-7
D gene: -
V gene: TRBV5-5
clone size: many
CDR3 DNA: TGTGCCAGCAGGTCTTTTTGGGTGTCTGACGAGCAGTACTTC
CDR3 protein: CASRSFWVSDEQYF

J gene: TRBJ1-1
D gene: -
V gene: TRBV12-3/TRBV12-4
clone size: many
CDR3 DNA: TGTGCCAGCAGCCCTCTGGGGACTGAAGCTTTCTTT
CDR3 protein: CASSPLGTEAFF

J gene: TRBJ2-7
D gene: -
V gene: TRBV4-3
clone size: -
CDR3 DNA: TGCGCCAGCAGCCAAGGGCAACCAGGGCACTACGAGCAGTACTTC
CDR3 protein: CASSQGQPGHYEQYF

J gene: TRBJ1-1
D gene: -
V gene: TRBV7-2
clone size: -
CDR3 DNA: TGTGCCAGCAGCTTAGGAGGGACTAACCCCCGGGGAGCTTTCTTT
CDR3 protein: CASSLGGTNPRGAFF

J gene: TRBJ1-1
D gene: -
V gene: TRBV5-1
clone size: many
CDR3 DNA: TGCGCCAGCAGCCCAACAGGGAACACTGAAGCTTTCTTT
CDR3 protein: CASSPTGNTEAFF

J gene: TRBJ2-1
D gene: -
V gene: TRBV6-5
clone size: few
CDR3 DNA: TGTGCCAGCAGCCGGCTTGCCTACAATGAGCAGTTCTTC
CDR3 protein: CASSRLAYNEQFF

J gene: TRBJ2-4
D gene: TRBD1
V gene: TRBV5-1
clone size: many
CDR3 DNA: TGCGCCAGCAGCGCGGGACAGGGGGTAAACATTCAGTACTTC
CDR3 protein: CASSAGQGVNIQYF

J gene: TRBJ2-7
D gene: -
V gene: TRBV7-6
clone size: -
CDR3 DNA: TGTGCCAGCAGCTTAGACAGAAGTTCCTACGAGCAGTACTTC
CDR3 protein: CASSLDRSSYEQYF

J gene: TRBJ2-7
D gene: -
V gene: TRBV5-1
clone size: many
CDR3 DNA: TGCGCCAGCAGCTTGGACGGACCCTCCTACGAGCAGTACTTC
CDR3 protein: CASSLDGPSYEQYF

J gene: TRBJ1-2
D gene: -
V gene: TRBV6-5
clone size: many
CDR3 DNA: TGTGCCAGCAGTCCGGCAACCGGGACAATCTATGGCTACACCTTC
CDR3 protein: CASSPATGTIYGYTF

J gene: TRBJ1-5
D gene: -
V gene: TRBV6-6
clone size: few
CDR3 DNA: TGTGCCAGCAGTTACTATGGGGGGCGGGATCAGCCCCAGCATTTT
CDR3 protein: CASSYYGGRDQPQHF

J gene: TRBJ1-2
D gene: -
V gene: TRBV2
clone size: many
CDR3 DNA: TGTGCCAGCCCAAAGGGTCGCGGCAGAAACTATGGCTACACCTTC
CDR3 protein: CASPKGRGRNYGYTF

J gene: TRBJ2-1
D gene: -
V gene: TRBV20-1
clone size: many
CDR3 DNA: TGCAGTGCTAGCGGGGGAACCTCCTACAATGAGCAGTTCTTC
CDR3 protein: CSASGGTSYNEQFF

J gene: TRBJ2-5
D gene: TRBD2
V gene: TRBV29-1
clone size: many
CDR3 DNA: TGCAGCGTCTCCCTCACTAGCGGGGGGCCGGGAGAGACCCAGTACTTC
CDR3 protein: CSVSLTSGGPGETQYF

J gene: TRBJ2-5
D gene: TRBD2
V gene: TRBV11-2
clone size: -
CDR3 DNA: TGTGCCAGCAGCTTAGTCCCCGGGGGGGCGGGAGAGACCCAGTACTTC
CDR3 protein: CASSLVPGGAGETQYF

J gene: TRBJ2-3
D gene: -
V gene: TRBV20-1
clone size: -
CDR3 DNA: TGCAGTGCTAGAGATAGGCTGGGGGGCCAGGATACGCAGTATTTT
CDR3 protein: CSARDRLGGQDTQYF